This record concerns one TCR beta chain sequence. The sample comes from a study of CD8+ T cells in alopecia areata. Study information: Among treated patients, oral tofacitinib was administered at 5 to 10 mg twice daily.

Sequencing used cDNA as its template, made by extracting RNA and reverse transcribing it. Here immunoSEQ multiplex PCR was the method, and the copy in TCRdb shows in-frame clones only, minus some. The profile shows about 220,000 clones, 50% to 70% of them singletons. Treatment of the sample: oral pan-JAK inhibitor, 5-10 mg twice daily. Peripheral blood samples and lesional scalp punch biopsies were obtained from alopecia areata patients. V lost 3 bases and J 5 bases, leaving 16 bases between the germline ends. CDR1 is LNHDA and CDR2 is SQIVND in the germline V gene (reference sequence). This CDR3 has 15 residues.

The sequence derives from a human donor with alopecia areata. Specimen: CD4+ T cells sorted from blood, collected at week 4, from a patient treated with tofacitinib. V usage is TRBV19 and J usage is TRBJ2-5; a weak D match, TRBD1 (6 bases). CDR3 sequence (DNA): TGTGCCAGTAGTATGGCCCCCGCAACAGGGGAGACCCAGTACTTC. Protein: CASSMAPATGETQYF.